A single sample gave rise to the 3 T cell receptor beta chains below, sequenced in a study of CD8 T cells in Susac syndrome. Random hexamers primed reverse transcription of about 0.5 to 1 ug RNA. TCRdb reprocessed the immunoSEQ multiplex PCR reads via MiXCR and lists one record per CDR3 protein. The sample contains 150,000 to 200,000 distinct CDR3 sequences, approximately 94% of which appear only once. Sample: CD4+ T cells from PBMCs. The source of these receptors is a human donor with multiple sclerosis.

CDR3 protein: CATSTGTGLIYGYTF. DNA of the CDR3: TGTGCCACCAGCACCGGGACAGGGTTAATTTATGGCTACACCTTC. The chain recombines TRBV15 with TRBJ1-2; 9 nucleotides agree with TRBD1. Germline loops: CDR1 LNHNV, CDR2 YYDKDF (reference sequence). V was pared by 4 bases and J by 5 bases, with 8 bases of the junction left unmatched. The CDR3 is made up of 15 amino acids.

The CDR3 nucleotides are TGTGCCAGTAGTGGGGTGAGACCCGATCAGCCCCAGCATTTT. It yields the protein CASSGVRPDQPQHF. This chain uses TRBV19 with TRBJ1-5; no reliable D call. There are 14 residues in the CDR3. V lost 5 bases and J lost 5, with 13 bases in between. Germline assignment: CDR1 LNHDA and CDR2 SQIVND (reference sequence).

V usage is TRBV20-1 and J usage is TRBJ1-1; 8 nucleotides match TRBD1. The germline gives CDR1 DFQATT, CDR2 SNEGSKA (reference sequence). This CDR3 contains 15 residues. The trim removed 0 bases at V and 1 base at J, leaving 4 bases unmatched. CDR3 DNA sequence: TGCAGTGCTAGAGACCCGACAGGGGCGAACACTGAAGCTTTCTTT. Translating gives CSARDPTGANTEAFF.